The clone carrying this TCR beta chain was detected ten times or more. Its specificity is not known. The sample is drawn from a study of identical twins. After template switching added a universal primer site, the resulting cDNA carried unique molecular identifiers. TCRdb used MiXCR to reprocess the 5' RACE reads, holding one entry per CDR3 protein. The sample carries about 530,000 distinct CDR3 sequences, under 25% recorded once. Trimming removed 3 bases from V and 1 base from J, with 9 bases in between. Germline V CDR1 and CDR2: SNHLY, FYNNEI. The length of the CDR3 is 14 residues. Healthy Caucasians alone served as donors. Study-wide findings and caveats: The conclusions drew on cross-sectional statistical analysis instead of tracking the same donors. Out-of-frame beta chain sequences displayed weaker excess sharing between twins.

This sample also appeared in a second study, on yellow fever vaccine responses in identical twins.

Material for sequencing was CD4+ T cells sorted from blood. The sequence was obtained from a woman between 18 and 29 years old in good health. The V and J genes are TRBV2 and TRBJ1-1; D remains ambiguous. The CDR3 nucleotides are TGTGCCAGCAGTGATCCCGGGTGGAACACTGAAGCTTTCTTT. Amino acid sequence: CASSDPGWNTEAFF.